Listed here are 4 T cell receptor beta chains from one sample, sequenced in a study of T cell changes during pregnancy in multiple sclerosis. The repertoire was sequenced with immunoSEQ multiplex PCR; TCRdb's copy has only in-frame clones and lacks some. The table shows tens of thousands of clones, with about 88% occurring only once. Sample: peripheral blood, taken after pregnancy. All receptors derive from a female donor with multiple sclerosis, enrolled in a pregnancy study.

This chain uses TRBV19 with TRBJ1-1; possibly TRBD1 for D (5 bases). Germline CDR1 LNHDA, CDR2 SQIVND (reference sequence). V gave up 5 bases and J gave up 6 bases, with 13 bases separating them. CDR3 length: 13 amino acids. The CDR3 nucleotides are TGTGCCAGTAGTTTCAGGGACTGGCCTGAAGCTTTCTTT. It specifies CASSFRDWPEAFF.

The rearrangement uses TRBV5-1 and TRBJ1-1; D remains unclear. The V and J ends lost 5 bases and 1 base respectively, with 12 bases between them. This CDR3 spans 14 amino acids. The germline V gene has CDR1 SGHRS and CDR2 YFSETQ. This chain's CDR3 is CASRYATANTEAFF. The CDR3 bases are TGCGCCAGCAGATACGCAACAGCGAACACTGAAGCTTTCTTT. The full variable domain, in which reference TRBV5-1 and TRBJ1-1 provide the parts outside the CDR3, is KAGVTQTPRYLIKTRGQQVTLSCSPISGHRSVSWYQQTPGQGLQFLFEYFSETQRNKGNFPGRFSGRQFSNSRSEMNVSTLELGDSALYLCASRYATANTEAFFGQGTRLTVV.

This clone was detected only once. V and J are TRBV5-1 and TRBJ2-3, with 7 bases identical to TRBD2. The germline CDR1 and CDR2 sequences are SGHRS and YFSETQ. There are 16 residues in the CDR3. The trim removed 4 bases at V and 3 bases at J, leaving 11 bases unmatched. This CDR3 reads CASSPGRGGGTDTQYF. CDR3 bases: TGCGCCAGCAGCCCTGGGCGGGGCGGGGGAACAGATACGCAGTATTTT.

The chain recombines TRBV7-9 with TRBJ1-6; perhaps TRBD1 as D (6 bases). The CDR3 is 15 residues long. Between the trimmed V and J ends, which lost 4 bases and 2 bases, there was a span of 9 bases. Germline CDR1 SEHNR, CDR2 FQNEAQ (reference sequence). CDR3 bases: TGTGCCAGCAGCTCAGGGGTCCCCTATAATTCACCCCTCCACTTT. Translation: CASSSGVPYNSPLHF.